These 18 T cell receptor beta chains originate from one sample sequenced in a study of T-cell memory formation after mild COVID-19. TCRdb re-derived calls from the 5' RACE reads in MiXCR, one entry per CDR3 protein. Of under 350,000 distinct CDR3 sequences listed, 15% to 20% are singletons. Source material: PBMCs or a T cell subset sorted from them (not recorded which). These receptors all stem from a man aged 18 to 35 who had mild COVID-19 (a few samples of this study predate the infection). Cell type and time point are not known.

The rearrangement joins TRBV7-3 to TRBJ2-2, with TRBD2 identical over 12 bases. The V gene's germline CDR1 is SGHTA and CDR2 FQGTGA. Unmatched junction bases numbered 4, after V lost 5 bases and J lost 0 bases. CDR3 length equals 17 residues. CDR3 bases: TGTGCCAGCAGCCCGACTAGCGGGGGCTCGAACACCGGGGAGCTGTTTTTT. Protein sequence: CASSPTSGGSNTGELFF.

The sample holds a few counts of this clonotype. V is TRBV4-1 and J is TRBJ2-1; D gene ambiguous. This CDR3 contains 12 residues. Trimming left V 8 bases short and J 8 bases short, with 13 bases between. Germline V CDR1 and CDR2: MGHRA, YSYEKL. The CDR3 loop reads CASGYGSYEQFF. As DNA, the CDR3 is TGCGCCAGCGGCTATGGCAGTTATGAGCAGTTCTTC.

This clonotype was observed once. CDR3 sequence (DNA): TGTGCCAGCAGCTTAGCGCAGGGGACCGGGCAGACCCAGTACTTC. Residues: CASSLAQGTGQTQYF. The rearrangement joins TRBV7-2 to TRBJ2-5; D may be TRBD1 (6 bases). The length of the CDR3 is 15 residues. Trimming cost V 0 bases and J 6 bases, with 14 bases left between them. Germline CDR1 reads SGHTA; CDR2 reads FQGNSA.

The chain is built from TRBV2 and TRBJ2-3; 7 nucleotides line up with TRBD2. The CDR3 runs 14 residues. Germline V gives CDR1 SNHLY, CDR2 FYNNEI. V shed 3 bases, J shed 3 bases, and the junction held 3 bases outside the gene matches. CDR3 region: CASSDLGGTDTQYF. CDR3 in DNA: TGTGCCAGCAGTGATCTGGGGGGGACAGATACGCAGTATTTT.

This clonotype was detected a few times. J is TRBJ2-3 and V is TRBV20-1; perhaps TRBD1 as D (5 bases). Between the trimmed V and J ends, which lost 3 bases and 4 bases, there was a span of 20 bases. The CDR3 covers 16 residues. Per the germline V gene, CDR1 is DFQATT and CDR2 is SNEGSKA (reference sequence). The CDR3 reads CSASTRFNLGADTQYF. The CDR3 nucleotides read TGCAGTGCTAGTACGCGATTCAACTTAGGGGCAGATACGCAGTATTTT.

Many counts were recorded for this clonotype. J is TRBJ2-2 and V is TRBV5-1; perhaps TRBD1 as D (5 bases). Germline V gene sequence: CDR1 SGHRS, CDR2 YFSETQ. The CDR3 has 14 residues. Trimming left V 4 bases short and J 5 bases short, with 12 bases between. The CDR3 here is CASSAFPGTGELFF. The CDR3 nucleotides are TGCGCCAGCAGCGCCTTCCCAGGGACCGGGGAGCTGTTTTTT.

This clonotype was picked up a small number of times. This sequence joins TRBV6-2 or TRBV6-3 and TRBJ2-1; D gene ambiguous. CDR1 and CDR2 (germline): MNHEY, SVGEGT. Trimming removed 2 bases from V and 4 bases from J, with 9 bases in between. This CDR3 is built from 14 residues. CDR3 region: CASSYVAAYNEQFF. CDR3 DNA sequence: TGTGCCAGCAGTTACGTGGCGGCTTACAATGAGCAGTTCTTC.

This chain's CDR3 is CASSYSSYRADTQYF. Here the CDR3 DNA reads TGTGCCAGCAGTTACTCATCCTACCGAGCTGATACGCAGTATTTT. The chain combines TRBV6-5 with TRBJ2-3; D is undetermined. The CDR3 sequence is 15 residues long. The V and J ends lost 0 bases and 6 bases respectively, with 13 bases between them. Germline V CDR1 and CDR2: MNHEY, SVGAGI.

This clonotype was observed a handful of times. This chain uses TRBV20-1 with TRBJ2-3, with TRBD2 identical over 10 bases. Germline trimming cut 2 bases from V and 7 bases from J; bases unmatched to any gene: 9. CDR1 DFQATT and CDR2 SNEGSKA come from the germline V gene (reference sequence). The CDR3 has 15 residues. Here the CDR3 DNA reads TGCAGTGCTAGACTAGCGGGGGCCCTCACGAATACGCAGTATTTT. Translation gives CSARLAGALTNTQYF.

The rearrangement joins TRBV6-4 to TRBJ1-2; perhaps TRBD1 as D (6 bases). The V end was cut by 1 base, the J end by 4 bases, with 13 bases between. Germline V gene lookup returns CDR1 MRHNA and CDR2 SNTAGT. The CDR3 length is 15 residues. The CDR3 loop reads CASSDYAGASYGYTF. CDR3 DNA sequence: TGTGCCAGCAGTGACTACGCAGGGGCGTCCTATGGCTACACCTTC.

This chain links TRBV20-1 with TRBJ2-1; no clear D. Germline V gives CDR1 DFQATT, CDR2 SNEGSKA (reference sequence). Trimming removed 5 bases from V and 6 bases from J, with 8 bases in between. The CDR3 loop spans 11 amino acids. In nucleotides, the CDR3 is TGCAGTGCTGCGCGAGCCAATGAGCAGTTCTTC. Translated, it gives CSAARANEQFF.

This clonotype has just a few counts. V usage is TRBV10-3 and J usage is TRBJ2-3; no definite D call. CDR1 and CDR2 (germline): ENHRY, SYGVKD. V was pared by 2 bases and J by 2 bases, with 5 bases between. The CDR3 totals 13 residues. The CDR3 sequence is CAISEPDTDTQYF. The CDR3 DNA sequence: TGTGCCATCAGTGAGCCAGACACAGATACGCAGTATTTT.

This clonotype appeared a few times. The V gene is TRBV7-9, the J gene TRBJ1-3; no reliable D call. Germline CDR1 SEHNR, CDR2 FQNEAQ (reference sequence). V dropped 4 bases and J dropped 8 bases, with 21 bases sitting between them. This CDR3 comprises 16 residues. The CDR3 spells CASSSPPGWRSDTIYF. The CDR3 region has the DNA TGTGCCAGCAGCTCACCCCCAGGCTGGAGGAGCGACACCATATATTTT.

In its sample, this clonotype was seen a few times. This chain uses TRBV6-2 or TRBV6-3 with TRBJ2-3, with 7 bases identical to TRBD1. The CDR3 has 13 amino acids. CDR1 is MNHEY, CDR2 SVGEGT, per germline. The CDR3 protein is CAGRGGGTDTQYF. The DNA of the CDR3 is TGTGCGGGCCGAGGGGGCGGTACAGATACGCAGTATTTT.

This clonotype was observed at least ten times. The chain employs TRBV5-1 and TRBJ1-6, with D perhaps TRBD1 (5 bases). Trimming removed 4 bases from V and 8 bases from J, with 13 bases in between. The CDR3 has 14 residues. CDR1 is SGHRS, CDR2 YFSETQ, per germline. In nucleotides, the CDR3 is TGCGCCAGCAGCGAGGACGGGGGATATTCACCCCTCCACTTT. This codes for CASSEDGGYSPLHF. Full variable domain (rest looked up from reference TRBV5-1 and TRBJ1-6): KAGVTQTPRYLIKTRGQQVTLSCSPISGHRSVSWYQQTPGQGLQFLFEYFSETQRNKGNFPGRFSGRQFSNSRSEMNVSTLELGDSALYLCASSEDGGYSPLHFGNGTRLTVT.

The sample holds many counts of this clonotype. The rearrangement uses TRBV20-1 and TRBJ2-5, with a tentative D call TRBD1 (5 bases). Germline V gene sequence: CDR1 DFQATT, CDR2 SNEGSKA (reference sequence). With 6 bases removed from V and 5 bases from J, the gap between germline ends came to 19 bases. CDR3 length equals 14 residues. This CDR3 is CSAFKRPGMETQYF. The CDR3 DNA reads TGCAGTGCCTTCAAAAGGCCAGGGATGGAGACCCAGTACTTC.

Ten or more counts support this clonotype. The genes are TRBV5-6 and TRBJ2-3, with 8 nucleotides matching TRBD2. The CDR3 sequence is 15 residues long. The V gene end was trimmed by 1 base and the J gene end by 5 bases; junction bases not matched to a gene: 6. Per the germline V gene, CDR1 is SGHDT and CDR2 is YYEEEE. The CDR3 nucleotides read TGTGCCAGCAGCTTGCCCGGACTAGCCAAAGATACGCAGTATTTT. Protein product: CASSLPGLAKDTQYF.

CDR3 in DNA: TGTGCCAGCAGAAGGGGCGGGGGCACAGATACGCAGTATTTT. Translating gives CASRRGGGTDTQYF. The chain is built from TRBV6-2 or TRBV6-3 and TRBJ2-3; perhaps TRBD2 as D (6 bases). The CDR3 runs to 14 residues. Germline lookup yields CDR1 MNHEY and CDR2 SVGEGT. The ends were cut back, 6 bases at V and 1 base at J, with 11 bases in the middle.